Listed here are 2 T cell receptor beta chains from one sample, sequenced in a study of PD-L1 blockade in urothelial cancer (TCRdb year 2017). The time point label on this specimen signifies: pretreatment peripheral blood. The library was built by means of the immunoSEQ multiplex PCR assay. TCRdb took over this immuneACCESS table, retaining in-frame rearrangements with V and J assigned. Such tables are incomplete; in checked studies, under half of the missing clones stem from an unresolved V gene, and the remainder is unexplained. The sample has tens of thousands of clones on record, over 80% of them singletons. The ten largest account for approximately 10% of the sample. Sequenced here: PBMCs, sampled around atezolizumab (anti-PD-L1) treatment. These TCRs come from a woman between 65 and 79 years old with urothelial cancer.

This clone was counted once. The chain combines TRBV29-1 with TRBJ2-3; 12 bases are a match to TRBD2. In germline, CDR1 is SQVTM, CDR2 ANQGSEA. The CDR3 extends over 12 amino acids. V lost 5 bases and J lost 9; bases outside the gene matches: 3. The CDR3 loop reads CSVSLAGGTQYF. CDR3 DNA sequence: TGCAGCGTTTCTCTAGCGGGAGGGACGCAGTATTTT.

J is TRBJ1-5 and V is TRBV15, with a weak D call TRBD1 (6 bases). CDR1 is LNHNV and CDR2 is YYDKDF in the germline V gene (reference sequence). CDR3 length: 15 amino acids. The V and J ends lost 0 bases and 5 bases respectively, with 11 bases between them. CDR3 DNA: TGTGCCACCAGCAGAGATCTTGGGGGCTATCAGCCCCAGCATTTT. It is translated as CATSRDLGGYQPQHF.